Below are 30 T cell receptor beta chains sequenced from a single sample in a study of response to subunit inactivated influenza vaccine. In TCRdb, the RT-PCR reads were re-called with MiXCR into one record per CDR3 protein. This table holds around 200,000 distinct CDR3 sequences, about 12% found once. These data were likewise used in another study, on T cells expressing NK-cell markers. That publication notes: Generation of TCR beta cDNA was performed by 5'RACE template switching incorporating UMIs.

Source: CD8+ T cells sorted from PBMCs, taken less than 13 days after vaccination. The receptors originated from a man aged 45 to 65 who received an inactivated influenza vaccine.

This clonotype came up a few times. This sequence joins TRBV2 and TRBJ2-7; 8 positions agree with TRBD2. The CDR3 runs 15 residues. CDR1 is SNHLY, CDR2 FYNNEI, per germline. J was trimmed by 2 bases and V by 8 bases; bases with no gene match: 11. The CDR3 spells CASGWTSSLTYEQYF. The CDR3 nucleotides read TGTGCCAGCGGCTGGACTAGCTCTTTGACCTACGAGCAGTACTTC.

V and J are TRBV7-9 and TRBJ2-7, with D tentatively TRBD1 or TRBD2 (5 bases each). Trimming stripped 5 bases from V and 5 bases from J, with 13 bases between. The germline gives CDR1 SEHNR, CDR2 FQNEAQ (reference sequence). The CDR3 runs 13 residues. The DNA for the CDR3 is TGTGCCAGCAGCCCCGGGACCCACAACGAGCAGTACTTC. Its translation is CASSPGTHNEQYF.

This clonotype has ten or more counts. The rearrangement uses TRBV7-9 and TRBJ2-3; the D gene is possibly TRBD1 (6 bases). This CDR3 comprises 14 residues. The ends were cut back, 7 bases at V and 1 base at J, with 12 bases in the middle. CDR1 is SEHNR, CDR2 FQNEAQ, per germline (reference sequence). The CDR3 region is CASTVGGGTDTQYF. CDR3 coding DNA: TGTGCCAGCACGGTTGGGGGCGGCACAGATACGCAGTATTTT.

This clonotype was seen ten or more times. V usage is TRBV12-3 or TRBV12-4 and J usage is TRBJ2-5; the D is unclear. V lost 3 bases, J lost 5 bases, and 10 bases lay in between. The CDR3 contains 13 residues. CDR3 nucleotide sequence: TGTGCCAGCAGTTTCTCCCTAAGCGAGACCCAGTACTTC. Translation gives CASSFSLSETQYF.

The chain joins TRBV7-6 to TRBJ1-6; TRBD1 agrees at 9 bases. V was pared by 5 bases and J by 0 bases, with 14 bases of the junction left unmatched. Germline lookup yields CDR1 SGHVS and CDR2 FNYEAQ. The length of the CDR3 is 20 residues. CDR3 bases: TGTGCCAGCAGCCCAACTGCCGGGACAGGGACCAGCTCCTATAATTCACCCCTCCACTTT. It yields the protein CASSPTAGTGTSSYNSPLHF.

This clonotype was observed a handful of times. The chain combines TRBV6-5 with TRBJ2-1, with D unclear. The CDR3 has 14 amino acids. With 0 bases removed from V and 5 bases from J, the gap between germline ends came to 8 bases. Germline V gives CDR1 MNHEY, CDR2 SVGAGI. The CDR3 protein is CASSYSHQNNEQFF. The DNA for the CDR3 is TGTGCCAGCAGTTACTCTCACCAGAACAATGAGCAGTTCTTC.

This clonotype was observed a few times. CDR3 nucleotides: TGTGCCATCAGTGAAATCGGGACCTCCCCCGAGCAGTACTTC. Encoded protein: CAISEIGTSPEQYF. The V and J genes are TRBV10-3 and TRBJ2-7; D is tentatively TRBD1 or TRBD2 (5 bases each). Germline assignment: CDR1 ENHRY and CDR2 SYGVKD. CDR3 length equals 14 residues. Trimming removed 3 bases from V and 6 bases from J, with 15 bases in between.

Only a few counts were recorded for this clonotype. The V and J genes are TRBV20-1 and TRBJ1-2; the match to TRBD1 covers 9 bases. V gave up 4 bases and J gave up 6 bases; unmatched junction bases: 6. The CDR3 contains 13 residues. The V gene's germline CDR1 is DFQATT and CDR2 SNEGSKA (reference sequence). CDR3 nucleotides: TGCAGTGCTACCCGGACAGGGGAGGATGGCTACACCTTC. Its protein is CSATRTGEDGYTF.

This clonotype was seen more than once but under ten times. J is TRBJ2-7 and V is TRBV5-1, with D tentatively TRBD2 (5 bases). V was pared by 3 bases and J by 7 bases, with 11 bases between. This CDR3 spans 12 amino acids. CDR1 is SGHRS and CDR2 is YFSETQ in the germline V gene. In nucleotides, the CDR3 is TGCGCCAGCAGCTCCGTCGGGGTGGAGCAGTACTTC. Translated: CASSSVGVEQYF. Supplemented by reference TRBV5-1 and TRBJ2-7, the full variable domain reads KAGVTQTPRYLIKTRGQQVTLSCSPISGHRSVSWYQQTPGQGLQFLFEYFSETQRNKGNFPGRFSGRQFSNSRSEMNVSTLELGDSALYLCASSSVGVEQYFGPGTRLTVT.

The genes are TRBV6-2 or TRBV6-3 and TRBJ1-5; TRBD1 matches at 10 bases. Germline lookup yields CDR1 MNHEY and CDR2 SVGEGT. The length of the CDR3 is 18 residues. The J segment lost 1 base and the V segment lost 2 bases, leaving 8 bases of the junction unmatched. The CDR3 region is CASSYPPGQGGSNQPQHF. CDR3 in DNA: TGTGCCAGCAGTTACCCCCCCGGACAGGGGGGGAGCAATCAGCCCCAGCATTTT.

The rearrangement links TRBV7-8 to TRBJ2-1, with 15 bases fitting TRBD2. V gave up 3 bases and J gave up 2 bases; unmatched junction bases: 11. The CDR3 sequence is 20 residues long. Germline assignment: CDR1 SGHVS and CDR2 FQNEAQ. The CDR3 reads CASSLTPGTSGRTTYNEQFF. CDR3 sequence (DNA): TGTGCCAGCAGCTTGACACCCGGGACTAGCGGGAGGACCACCTACAATGAGCAGTTCTTC.

This clonotype was detected ten times or more. The chain combines TRBV7-9 with TRBJ1-5, with D perhaps TRBD1 (5 bases). The CDR3 length is 13 residues. Trimming pared 5 bases from V and 3 bases from J, leaving 8 bases between. CDR1 is SEHNR and CDR2 is FQNEAQ in the germline V gene (reference sequence). As DNA, the CDR3 is TGTGCCAGCAGCGAGGACAACAATCAGCCCCAGCATTTT. This sequence encodes CASSEDNNQPQHF.

This clonotype was detected a few times. This chain links TRBV28 with TRBJ2-1; TRBD2 aligns across 7 bases. Germline trimming cut 7 bases from V and 2 bases from J; bases unmatched to any gene: 5. Germline CDR1 is MDHEN and CDR2 is SYDVKM. The CDR3 has 14 amino acids. CDR3 amino acids: CASTGLAAYNEQFF. Written as DNA, the CDR3 is TGTGCCAGCACAGGGCTAGCGGCCTACAATGAGCAGTTCTTC.

This clonotype has a count of ten or more. The V and J genes are TRBV12-3 or TRBV12-4 and TRBJ1-2, with a weak D call TRBD1 (5 bases). CDR3 length equals 15 residues. Trimming pared 5 bases from V and 4 bases from J, leaving 17 bases between. This CDR3 is CASSRAGRASYGYTF. As DNA, the CDR3 is TGTGCCAGCAGTCGGGCTGGCAGGGCGAGCTATGGCTACACCTTC.

There are a few counts of this clonotype. This chain uses TRBV20-1 with TRBJ2-7, with D perhaps assigned TRBD1 or TRBD2 (5 bases each). Between the trimmed V and J ends, which lost 1 base and 3 bases, there was a span of 16 bases. CDR1 DFQATT and CDR2 SNEGSKA come from the germline V gene (reference sequence). The CDR3 is 15 amino acids. CDR3 in DNA: TGCAGTGCTAGAGGGCCCCTGGGGGATTTCTACGAGCAGTACTTC. Its translation is CSARGPLGDFYEQYF.

This clonotype was counted a few times. The chain combines TRBV27 with TRBJ1-2, with a tentative D call TRBD1 (5 bases). This CDR3 has 13 residues. V shed 3 bases and J shed 6 bases, with 11 bases lying between them. Looked up from germline, CDR1 is MNHEY and CDR2 is SMNVEV (reference sequence). CDR3 residues: CASSFLRGDGYTF. CDR3 nucleotide sequence: TGTGCCAGCAGTTTTCTTCGAGGGGATGGCTACACCTTC.

Written as DNA, the CDR3 is TGTGCCAGCATTACAACACGGGGGCCAGAAAGGGAATCAAAGAGCTCCTACAATGAGCAGTTCTTC. It is translated as CASITTRGPERESKSSYNEQFF. The rearrangement links TRBV6-6 to TRBJ2-1, with D perhaps matching TRBD1 or TRBD2 (6 bases each). This CDR3 has 22 residues. V was clipped by 7 bases and J by 0 bases, with 34 bases between them. In germline, CDR1 is MNHNY, CDR2 SVGAGI (reference sequence).

This clonotype has a handful of counts. The rearrangement joins TRBV3-1 to TRBJ2-1; unclear D gene. V dropped 0 bases and J dropped 14 bases, with 11 bases sitting between them. Per the germline V gene, CDR1 is LGHDT and CDR2 is YNNKEL (reference sequence). CDR3 length: 12 residues. CDR3 sequence: CASSQEPPAKFF. DNA of the CDR3: TGTGCCAGCAGCCAAGAACCCCCCGCGAAGTTCTTC.

The V and J genes are TRBV7-2 and TRBJ2-3, with 10 bases fitting TRBD2. The CDR3 consists of 16 residues. The junction had 10 bases not matched to a gene; V was cut back by 5 bases and J by 5 bases. CDR1 is SGHTA, CDR2 FQGNSA, per germline. The CDR3 DNA reads as TGTGCCAGCAGCCCAAAAGCGGGGGGGCTTATAGATACGCAGTATTTT. Its protein product is CASSPKAGGLIDTQYF.

This clonotype was detected only a few times. The V gene is TRBV29-1, the J gene TRBJ2-5; possibly TRBD1 for D (6 bases). Germline-derived CDR1 and CDR2 are SQVTM and ANQGSEA. The CDR3 has 14 residues. V gave up 6 bases and J gave up 4 bases, with 18 bases separating them. This CDR3 is CSVRIRDTRETQYF. The CDR3 DNA reads TGCAGCGTAAGAATCCGGGACACCCGAGAGACCCAGTACTTC.

This chain uses TRBV20-1 with TRBJ2-7; 9 nucleotides agree with TRBD2. The CDR3 is 19 residues long. V lost 6 bases and J lost 1; bases outside the gene matches: 22. CDR1 is DFQATT and CDR2 is SNEGSKA in the germline V gene (reference sequence). CDR3 loop: CSAKGTSGYQIDLSYEQYF. For the CDR3, the DNA is TGCAGTGCCAAGGGCACTAGCGGGTATCAGATAGATCTGTCCTACGAGCAGTACTTC.

V gene TRBV7-6 combines with J gene TRBJ2-3; 10 bases map to TRBD2. CDR1 and CDR2 (germline): SGHVS, FNYEAQ. J lost 0 bases, V lost 2 bases, and 8 bases had no gene match. The CDR3 runs 18 residues. The CDR3 sequence: CASSLPSSGGTSTDTQYF. In nucleotides, the CDR3 is TGTGCCAGCAGCTTACCTTCTAGCGGGGGAACTAGCACAGATACGCAGTATTTT.

The table lists this clonotype with many counts. The chain combines TRBV28 with TRBJ2-3; possible D gene TRBD2, 5 bases. This CDR3 has 12 residues. The V and J ends lost 7 bases and 7 bases respectively, with 12 bases between them. The V gene's germline CDR1 is MDHEN and CDR2 SYDVKM. As DNA, the CDR3 is TGTGCCAGCAACAAACTAGAGCATACGCAGTATTTT. Translated: CASNKLEHTQYF. Filled out from reference TRBV28 and TRBJ2-3, the complete variable domain reads DVKVTQSSRYLVKRTGEKVFLECVQDMDHENMFWYRQDPGLGLRLIYFSYDVKMKEKGDIPEGYSVSREKKERFSLILESASTNQTSMYLCASNKLEHTQYFGPGTRLTVL.

In this sample, this clonotype turned up many times. V gene TRBV7-9 combines with J gene TRBJ2-7; 7 bases map to TRBD1. The germline V gene has CDR1 SEHNR and CDR2 FQNEAQ (reference sequence). The CDR3 length is 15 residues. V dropped 5 bases and J dropped 5; count of bases not matched to a gene: 12. CDR3 bases: TGTGCCAGCAGCAACCGAGACAGGGTCGGGAACGAGCAGTACTTC. Protein: CASSNRDRVGNEQYF.

The chain joins TRBV7-9 to TRBJ2-3, with a weak D call TRBD2 (6 bases). Germline CDR1 and CDR2: SEHNR and FQNEAQ (reference sequence). The length of the CDR3 is 16 residues. Deletions cut 3 bases from V and 2 bases from J, with 15 bases between. This CDR3 reads CASSFNFGGSTDTQYF. The CDR3 DNA reads as TGTGCCAGCAGCTTTAATTTCGGGGGATCCACAGATACGCAGTATTTT.

This clonotype has more than one count but fewer than ten. The chain combines TRBV12-3 or TRBV12-4 with TRBJ2-3; D gene unclear. The CDR3 has 15 amino acids. V dropped 3 bases and J dropped 0 bases, with 10 bases sitting between them. DNA of the CDR3: TGTGCCAGCAGTTTTTTGGGCGGTAGCACAGATACGCAGTATTTT. Protein product: CASSFLGGSTDTQYF.

The chain links TRBV20-1 to TRBJ2-5, with D maybe TRBD1 (6 bases). CDR3 length equals 14 residues. Trimming pared 1 base from V and 5 bases from J, leaving 14 bases between. Per the germline V gene, CDR1 is DFQATT and CDR2 is SNEGSKA (reference sequence). The CDR3 DNA reads as TGCAGTGCTAGAGTTTTGGGGGCCGGTGAGACCCAGTACTTC. This sequence encodes CSARVLGAGETQYF.

There are many counts of this clonotype. The chain combines TRBV27 with TRBJ1-6, with D possibly TRBD1 on 6 matching bases. V was trimmed by 3 bases and J by 8 bases, leaving 14 bases between them. The CDR3 length is 15 residues. Germline assignment: CDR1 MNHEY and CDR2 SMNVEV (reference sequence). The CDR3 is CASSLGAGADSPLHF. CDR3 nucleotide sequence: TGTGCCAGCAGTTTGGGCGCGGGGGCGGATTCACCCCTCCACTTT.

This clonotype was detected many times. This chain connects TRBV5-5 to TRBJ2-3; D tentatively fits TRBD1 or TRBD2 (5 bases each). The V gene's germline CDR1 is SGHKS and CDR2 YYEKEE (reference sequence). CDR3 length: 14 residues. V lost 0 bases and J lost 3, with 8 bases in between. Here the CDR3 DNA reads TGTGCCAGCAGCTTGGGTTGGGGGACAGATACGCAGTATTTT. Translation gives CASSLGWGTDTQYF.

This clonotype came up a few times. The chain joins TRBV7-9 to TRBJ2-1; perhaps D is TRBD1 or TRBD2 (5 bases each). The CDR3 consists of 16 residues. Germline V CDR1 and CDR2: SEHNR, FQNEAQ (reference sequence). With 5 bases removed from V and 9 bases from J, the gap between germline ends came to 23 bases. CDR3 bases: TGTGCCAGCAGCAACAGAAACCAGGGAGAGGTGGTTGAGCAGTTCTTC. Protein: CASSNRNQGEVVEQFF.